This T cell receptor beta chain was identified during a study of prognosis after radiotherapy for stage I lung cancer. Study-wide background: Non-small cell lung cancer patients were all deemed medically inoperable. Study findings and constraints: Counts of unique TCR clones fell following stereotactic body radiation therapy, median approximately 9,600 versus 7,200.

With two-round multiplex PCR, TCR beta CDR3 sequences were amplified from genomic DNA. The first round of PCR was done with primers that matched each TRBV and TRBJ gene. TCRdb reprocessed the multiplex PCR reads via MiXCR and lists one record per CDR3 protein. Among about 51,000 distinct CDR3 sequences listed, roughly 35% were seen once. Comment on this clonotype: The antigen is not known.

With 5 bases clipped from V and 1 base from J, the junction kept 23 bases outside the gene matches. CDR1 SGHTA and CDR2 FQGTGA come from the germline V gene. The CDR3 loop spans 21 amino acids. This specimen was PBMCs, taken before or after stereotactic body radiation therapy (not recorded which). The TCR sequence derives from a donor over 45 with non-small cell lung cancer. V is TRBV7-3 and J is TRBJ1-5; TRBD1 matches 7 bases. CDR3 loop: CASSPNQRPGTEKGSNQPQHF. The CDR3 DNA sequence: TGTGCCAGCAGCCCGAACCAGCGTCCGGGGACAGAAAAAGGAAGCAATCAGCCCCAGCATTTT. Together with reference TRBV7-3 and TRBJ1-5, the CDR3 gives the full variable domain: GAGVSQTPSNKVTEKGKYVELRCDPISGHTALYWYRQSLGQGPEFLIYFQGTGAADDSGLPNDRFFAVRPEGSVSTLKIQRTERGDSAVYLCASSPNQRPGTEKGSNQPQHFGDGTRLSIL.